A single TCR beta chain is shown here with its context. The antigen is not known. The data were produced by immunoSEQ multiplex PCR, yet TCRdb's version contains in-frame clones alone and is incomplete. The profile covers 5,400 or so clones, with around 50% appearing a single time and approximately 58% taken by the ten largest. The germline gives CDR1 SEHNR, CDR2 FQNEAQ (reference sequence). The CDR3 spans 15 residues. Trimming removed 5 bases from V and 5 bases from J, with 17 bases in between. The entry originates in a study of STAT3 mutations in large granular lymphocyte leukemia. Study details: Canonical activating STAT3 mutations were detected in roughly half of the longitudinally sequenced T-LGLL patients.

Broader study findings: In several patients, dominant TCR clone burden exceeded STAT3 mutant burden, suggesting STAT3 mutation arose secondarily. Differing intervals and regimens complicate linking therapy response to clone burden. In T-cell large granular lymphocyte leukemia, about half of patients showed multiple immunodominant subclonotypes.

The receptor comes from a woman in her 70s with T-cell large granular lymphocyte leukemia. Some clones in this sample may be carry-over from other donors' samples. The V gene is TRBV7-9, the J gene TRBJ2-3; possibly TRBD2 for D (5 bases). Input material: peripheral blood mononuclear cells. Written as DNA, the CDR3 is TGTGCCAGCAGCGTCGACCCGGCGGCGGGAGATACGCAGTATTTT. This encodes CASSVDPAAGDTQYF.